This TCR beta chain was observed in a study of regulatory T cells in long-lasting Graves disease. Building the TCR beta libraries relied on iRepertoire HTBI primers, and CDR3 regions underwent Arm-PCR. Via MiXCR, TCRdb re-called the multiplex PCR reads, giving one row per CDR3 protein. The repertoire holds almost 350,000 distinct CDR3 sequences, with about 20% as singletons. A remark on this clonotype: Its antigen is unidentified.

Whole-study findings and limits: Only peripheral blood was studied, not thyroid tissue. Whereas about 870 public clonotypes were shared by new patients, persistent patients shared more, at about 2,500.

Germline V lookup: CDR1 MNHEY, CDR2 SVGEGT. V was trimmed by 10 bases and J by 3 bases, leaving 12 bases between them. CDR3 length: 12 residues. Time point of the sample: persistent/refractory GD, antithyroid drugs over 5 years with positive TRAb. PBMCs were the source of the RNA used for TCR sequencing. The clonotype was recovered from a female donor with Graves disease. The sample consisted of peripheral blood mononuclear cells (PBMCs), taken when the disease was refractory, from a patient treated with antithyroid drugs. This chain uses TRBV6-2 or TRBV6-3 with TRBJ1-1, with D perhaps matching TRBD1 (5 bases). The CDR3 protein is CATQDLDTEAFF. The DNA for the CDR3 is TGTGCCACACAGGACCTGGACACTGAAGCTTTCTTT.